The 13 T cell receptor beta chains listed next were all sequenced from one sample in a study of patients with pleural tuberculosis. TCRdb analysed the reads with MiXCR anew, one entry per CDR3 protein. Here the sample spans around 30,000 distinct CDR3 sequences, 18% being singletons. The sequencing sample was made of peripheral blood. These receptors came from a human donor with pleural tuberculosis.

This clonotype was counted only a few times. The germline gene is not matched at one end of the junction; a read error may be the cause. The chain links TRBV30 to TRBJ2-3, with unresolved D. Per germline, CDR1 GTSNPN and CDR2 SVGIG (reference sequence). The CDR3 covers 12 residues. The DNA of the CDR3 is TGTACCTGGAGTGTACTCGGAGATACGCAGTATTTT. Residues: CTWSVLGDTQYF.

Comments on this clonotype: Likely a read error: the CDR3 ends without its conserved phenylalanine or tryptophan. The chain combines TRBV20-1 with TRBJ1-5; a possible D gene is TRBD1 (5 bases). Germline assignment: CDR1 DFQATT and CDR2 SNEGSKA (reference sequence). Trimming removed 3 bases from V and 6 bases from J, with 18 bases in between. This CDR3 is built from 15 residues. The CDR3 loop reads CSARDGGGGSQPQHS. The CDR3 DNA reads as TGCAGTGCTAGGGACGGAGGTGGGGGGAGTCAGCCCCAGCATTCT.

This clonotype has at least ten counts. This chain connects TRBV2 to TRBJ2-2; no firm D call. This CDR3 comprises 13 residues. V was trimmed by 2 bases and J by 7 bases, leaving 8 bases between them. The germline CDR1 and CDR2 sequences are SNHLY and FYNNEI. CDR3 DNA sequence: TGTGCCAGCAGTGAACCTCTCATCGGGGAGCTGTTTTTT. Residues: CASSEPLIGELFF.

This clonotype showed up many times. The chain is built from TRBV3-1 and TRBJ2-1; D call uncertain. Trimming removed 0 bases at V and 2 bases at J, with 14 bases between. The CDR3 totals 17 residues. The V gene's germline CDR1 is LGHDT and CDR2 YNNKEL (reference sequence). The CDR3 coding sequence is TGTGCCAGCAGCCAAGAGAAATGGGTAGGAACCTACAATGAGCAGTTCTTC. Translated, it gives CASSQEKWVGTYNEQFF.

This clonotype was seen repeatedly, ten times or more. The chain links TRBV19 to TRBJ1-1, with 9 bases matching TRBD1. This CDR3 is 18 amino acids long. J was trimmed by 5 bases and V by 4 bases; bases with no gene match: 17. Germline-derived CDR1 and CDR2 are LNHDA and SQIVND (reference sequence). DNA for the CDR3: TGTGCCAGTAGTACCGCCCCGGGACAGGGACCCGGTACTACTGAAGCTTTCTTT. The encoded protein is CASSTAPGQGPGTTEAFF.

This clonotype was recorded at least ten times. The gene calls are TRBV7-6 and TRBJ2-7; 7 positions match TRBD1. Trimming at V came to 5 bases and at J to 4 bases, leaving 11 bases not matched to a gene. The CDR3 runs to 15 residues. The germline V gene encodes CDR1 SGHVS and CDR2 FNYEAQ. In DNA form, the CDR3 reads TGTGCCAGCAGCCGAAGGACGGGACAGACTTACGAGCAGTACTTC. Translation: CASSRRTGQTYEQYF.

The V gene is TRBV4-1, the J gene TRBJ2-7; 8 nucleotides align to TRBD2. The CDR3 extends over 14 amino acids. V lost 4 bases, J lost 4 bases, and 6 bases stayed unmatched. Per the germline V gene, CDR1 is MGHRA and CDR2 is YSYEKL. CDR3 DNA sequence: TGCGCCAGCAGCCGAAGCGGGAGTGAATACGAGCAGTACTTC. Translating it yields CASSRSGSEYEQYF.

The chain employs TRBV7-2 and TRBJ1-5; no reliable D call. Trimming cost V 5 bases and J 15 bases, with 23 bases left between them. This CDR3 spans 14 amino acids. CDR1 and CDR2 from the germline V gene are SGHTA and FQGNSA. CDR3 sequence: CASSAFRVDRPRHF. The CDR3 region has the DNA TGTGCCAGCAGCGCTTTTAGGGTTGATCGGCCTCGGCATTTT.

This clonotype was seen ten or more times. The J gene is TRBJ2-1, the V gene TRBV4-1, with D tentatively TRBD2 (5 bases). Per germline, CDR1 MGHRA and CDR2 YSYEKL. V shed 0 bases and J shed 12 bases, with 12 bases lying between them. This CDR3 is 13 amino acids long. CDR3 nucleotides: TGCGCCAGCAGCCAAGATCCGGGGAAAAGGCAGTTCTTC. Protein product: CASSQDPGKRQFF.

The rearrangement uses TRBV30 and TRBJ2-3, with no clear D. Germline V CDR1 and CDR2: GTSNPN, SVGIG (reference sequence). V was cut by 2 bases and J by 0 bases, with 12 bases left in between. This CDR3 is built from 15 residues. CDR3 DNA sequence: TGTGCCTGGAGTTGGACGGTAACTAGCACAGATACGCAGTATTTT. It codes for CAWSWTVTSTDTQYF.

This clonotype qualifies as medium-sized. The rearrangement uses TRBV28 and TRBJ1-3; D is ambiguous. V shed 6 bases and J shed 1 base, with 13 bases lying between them. The CDR3 is made up of 15 amino acids. Germline lookup yields CDR1 MDHEN and CDR2 SYDVKM. CDR3 bases: TGTGCCAGCAGCATTGGGGAGTCTTCTGGAAACACCATATATTTT. It translates to CASSIGESSGNTIYF.

This clonotype has only a few counts. The V call is TRBV29-1, the J call TRBJ2-1; weak D call: TRBD2 (6 bases). The germline V gene has CDR1 SQVTM and CDR2 ANQGSEA. Trimming took off 2 bases at V and 8 bases at J, with 16 bases between the two ends. The CDR3 has 14 amino acids. The CDR3 region is CSVEWGVIKDEQFF. The CDR3 DNA sequence: TGCAGCGTTGAATGGGGGGTAATTAAAGATGAGCAGTTCTTC.

This clonotype was detected only once. A read error may produce the germline difference seen at one junction end. V and J are TRBV5-5 and TRBJ2-3; maybe TRBD2 (5 bases). Germline V gene lookup returns CDR1 SGHKS and CDR2 YYEKEE (reference sequence). CDR3 length: 14 residues. The CDR3 region is CASSLGLIADTEYF. The DNA for the CDR3 is TGTGCCAGCAGCTTAGGACTTATCGCAGATACGGAGTATTTT.